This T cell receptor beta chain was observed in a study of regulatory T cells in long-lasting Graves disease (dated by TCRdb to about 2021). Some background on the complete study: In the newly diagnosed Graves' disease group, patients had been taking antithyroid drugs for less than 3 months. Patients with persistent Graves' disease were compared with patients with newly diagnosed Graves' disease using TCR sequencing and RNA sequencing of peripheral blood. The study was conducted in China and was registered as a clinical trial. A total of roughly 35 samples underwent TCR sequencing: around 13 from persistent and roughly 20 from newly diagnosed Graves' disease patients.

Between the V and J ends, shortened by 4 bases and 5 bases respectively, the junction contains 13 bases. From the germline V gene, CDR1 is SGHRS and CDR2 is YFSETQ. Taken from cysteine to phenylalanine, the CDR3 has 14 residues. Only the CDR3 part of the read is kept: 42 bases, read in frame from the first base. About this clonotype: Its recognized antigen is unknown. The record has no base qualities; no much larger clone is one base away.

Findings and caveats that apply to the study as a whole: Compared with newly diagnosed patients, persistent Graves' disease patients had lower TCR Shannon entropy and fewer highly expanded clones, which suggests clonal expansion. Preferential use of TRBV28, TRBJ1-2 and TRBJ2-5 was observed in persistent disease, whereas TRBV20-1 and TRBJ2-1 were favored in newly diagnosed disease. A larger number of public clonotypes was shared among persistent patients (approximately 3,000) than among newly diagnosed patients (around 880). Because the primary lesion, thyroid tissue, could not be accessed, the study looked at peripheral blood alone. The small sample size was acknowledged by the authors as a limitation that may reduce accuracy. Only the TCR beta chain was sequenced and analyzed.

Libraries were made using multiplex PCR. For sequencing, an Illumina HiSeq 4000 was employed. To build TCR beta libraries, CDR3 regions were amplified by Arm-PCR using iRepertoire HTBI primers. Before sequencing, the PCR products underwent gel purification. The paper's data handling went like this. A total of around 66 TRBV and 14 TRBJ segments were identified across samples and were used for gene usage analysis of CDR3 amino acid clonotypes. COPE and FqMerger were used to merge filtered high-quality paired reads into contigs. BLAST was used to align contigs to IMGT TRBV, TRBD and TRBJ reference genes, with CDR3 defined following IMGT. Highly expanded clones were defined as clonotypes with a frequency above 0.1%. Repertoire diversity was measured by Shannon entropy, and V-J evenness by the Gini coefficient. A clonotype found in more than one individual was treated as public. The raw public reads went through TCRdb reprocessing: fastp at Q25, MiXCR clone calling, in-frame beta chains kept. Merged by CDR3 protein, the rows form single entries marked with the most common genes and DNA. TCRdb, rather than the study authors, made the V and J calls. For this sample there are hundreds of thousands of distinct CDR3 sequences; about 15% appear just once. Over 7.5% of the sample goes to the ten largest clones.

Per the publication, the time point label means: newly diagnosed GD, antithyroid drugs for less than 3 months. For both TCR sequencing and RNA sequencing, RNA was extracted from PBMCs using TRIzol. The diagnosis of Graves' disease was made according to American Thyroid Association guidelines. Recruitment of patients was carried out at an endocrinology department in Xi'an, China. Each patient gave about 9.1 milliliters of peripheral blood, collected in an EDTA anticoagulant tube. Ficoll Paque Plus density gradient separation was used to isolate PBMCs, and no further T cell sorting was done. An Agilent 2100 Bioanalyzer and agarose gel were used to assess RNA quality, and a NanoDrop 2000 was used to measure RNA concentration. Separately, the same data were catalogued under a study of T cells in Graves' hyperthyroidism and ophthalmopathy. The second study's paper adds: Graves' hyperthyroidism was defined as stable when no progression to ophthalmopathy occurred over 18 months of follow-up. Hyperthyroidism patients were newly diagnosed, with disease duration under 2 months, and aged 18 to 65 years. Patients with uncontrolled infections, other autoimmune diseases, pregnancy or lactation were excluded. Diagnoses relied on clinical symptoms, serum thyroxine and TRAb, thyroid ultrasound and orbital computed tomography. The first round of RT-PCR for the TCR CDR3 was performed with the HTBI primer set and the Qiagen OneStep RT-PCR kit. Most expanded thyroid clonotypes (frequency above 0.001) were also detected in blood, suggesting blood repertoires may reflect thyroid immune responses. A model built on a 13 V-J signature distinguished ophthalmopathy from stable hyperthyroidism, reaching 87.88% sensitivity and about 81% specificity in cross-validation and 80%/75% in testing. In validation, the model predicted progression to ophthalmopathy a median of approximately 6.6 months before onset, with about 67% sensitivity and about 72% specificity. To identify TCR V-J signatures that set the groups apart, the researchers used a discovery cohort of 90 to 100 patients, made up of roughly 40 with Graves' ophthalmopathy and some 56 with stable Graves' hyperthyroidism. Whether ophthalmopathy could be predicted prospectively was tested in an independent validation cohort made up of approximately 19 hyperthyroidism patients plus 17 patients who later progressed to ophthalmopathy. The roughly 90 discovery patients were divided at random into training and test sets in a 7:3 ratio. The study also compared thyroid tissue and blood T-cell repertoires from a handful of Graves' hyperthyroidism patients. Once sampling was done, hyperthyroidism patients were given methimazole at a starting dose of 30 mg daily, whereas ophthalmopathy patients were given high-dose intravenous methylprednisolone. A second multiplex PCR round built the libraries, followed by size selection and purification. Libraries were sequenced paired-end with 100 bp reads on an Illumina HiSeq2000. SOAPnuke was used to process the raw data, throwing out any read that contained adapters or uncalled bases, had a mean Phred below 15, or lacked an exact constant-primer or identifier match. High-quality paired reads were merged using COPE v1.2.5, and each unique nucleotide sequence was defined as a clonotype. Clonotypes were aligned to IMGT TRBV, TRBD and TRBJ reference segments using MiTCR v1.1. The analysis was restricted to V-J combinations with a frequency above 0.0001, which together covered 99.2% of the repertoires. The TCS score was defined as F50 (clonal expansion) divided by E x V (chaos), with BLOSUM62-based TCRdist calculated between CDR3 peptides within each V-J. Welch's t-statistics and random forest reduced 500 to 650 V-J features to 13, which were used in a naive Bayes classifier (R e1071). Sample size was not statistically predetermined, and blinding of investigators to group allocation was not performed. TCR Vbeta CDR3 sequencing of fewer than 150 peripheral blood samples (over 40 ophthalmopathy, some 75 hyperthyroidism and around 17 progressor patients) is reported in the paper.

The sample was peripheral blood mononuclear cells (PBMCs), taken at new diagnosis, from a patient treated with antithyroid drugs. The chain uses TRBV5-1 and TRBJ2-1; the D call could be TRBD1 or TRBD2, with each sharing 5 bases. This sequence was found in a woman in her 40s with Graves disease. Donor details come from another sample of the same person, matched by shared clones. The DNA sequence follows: TGCGCCAGCAGCGTCCTCGGGGCGAACAATGAGCAGTTCTTC. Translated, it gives CASSVLGANNEQFF.